Sequencing of this T cell receptor beta chain was carried out in a study of response to subunit inactivated influenza vaccine. TCRdb processed the RT-PCR reads anew with MiXCR; each CDR3 protein has one entry. The sample shows about 780,000 distinct CDR3 sequences, approximately 17% of them seen only once. This CDR3 region has 16 residues. Germline V gives CDR1 SGDLS, CDR2 YYNGEE. V was cut by 0 bases and J by 8 bases, with 20 bases left in between. With regard to this clonotype: What it binds is unknown.

Whole-study findings and limits: Every seasonal influenza vaccination brings in few new T cells, the authors suggested.

This sequence was found in a man aged 50 or older who received an inactivated influenza vaccine. The rearrangement joins TRBV9 to TRBJ1-2; perhaps TRBD1 as D (6 bases). The material was PBMCs from blood, obtained roughly 5 days after vaccination. In nucleotides, the CDR3 is TGTGCCAGCAGCGTAGGGGGGCCCCGGACCGGCTCCGGCTACACCTTC. This encodes CASSVGGPRTGSGYTF.